The rows below give T cell receptor beta chains drawn from one sample of a study of blood T cell repertoires in COVID-19. Libraries were prepared by immunoSEQ multiplex PCR; TCRdb keeps only in-frame clonotypes and omits some of them. The table records about 210,000 clones, more than 70% of them present only once. The sequencing input was peripheral blood. Source of these receptors: a woman in her forties or fifties with acute or convalescent COVID-19. CDR3s include the opening cysteine and the closing phenylalanine or tryptophan. D genes are given only for firm matches. Only some rows state a clone size, as once, few, many or a class for expanded clones.

>TRBD1|TRBV5-1|TRBJ1-1|few
TGCGCCAGCAGCTGGGGGACAGGGTGGGACACTGAAGCTTTCTTT
CASSWGTGWDTEAFF
>TRBD1|TRBV5-1|TRBJ1-1|.
TGCGCCAGCAGCGCCACAGGGGAACGAGCTTTCTTT
CASSATGERAFF
>.|TRBV28|TRBJ2-7|.
TGTGCCAGCAATCAGGGCACCTACGAGCAGTACTTC
CASNQGTYEQYF
>TRBD1|TRBV5-5|TRBJ2-7|.
TGTGCCAGCAGCTTCCCCTCGGGACAGGGGGCTTCCTACGAGCAGTACTTC
CASSFPSGQGASYEQYF
>.|TRBV11-2|TRBJ2-2|.
TGTGCCAGCAGCTCTCACCGGGATTTCCTCTCCGGGGAGCTGTTTTTT
CASSSHRDFLSGELFF
>.|TRBV5-4|TRBJ2-1|.
TGTGCCAGCAGGCAAACTGCGGGACCCCGGGAGCAGTTCTTC
CASRQTAGPREQFF
>.|TRBV19|TRBJ1-5|.
TGTGCCAGTAGTATCATGGGGCGGCGTCAGCCCCAGCATTTT
CASSIMGRRQPQHF
>.|TRBV7-2|TRBJ2-7|.
TGTGCCAGCAGCTTATTAAACTCCTACGAGCAGTACTTC
CASSLLNSYEQYF
>TRBD1|TRBV4-2|TRBJ1-3|few
TGTGCCAGCAGCCAGGAGGACAGGGCTGGAAACACCATATATTTT
CASSQEDRAGNTIYF
>TRBD1|TRBV7-2|TRBJ2-5|.
TGTGCCAGCAGCTTAGCCGCAGGGGGCATGGAGACCCAGTACTTC
CASSLAAGGMETQYF
>.|TRBV5-1|TRBJ2-1|.
TGCGCCAGCAGCGTCTCTACAGGGTGGTCCTACAATGAGCAGTTCTTC
CASSVSTGWSYNEQFF
>TRBD1|TRBV15|TRBJ1-1|.
TGTGCCACCAGCCCCCACAGGGGGTTAGGGACTGAAGCTTTCTTT
CATSPHRGLGTEAFF
>.|TRBV6-5|TRBJ2-5|.
TGTGCCACCTCGACTGGTCCTCAAGAGACCCAGTACTTC
CATSTGPQETQYF
>TRBD1|TRBV6-4|TRBJ2-2|.
TGTGCCAGCCTTCCTAAATCGACAGGGGAACGCACCGGGGAGCTGTTTTTT
CASLPKSTGERTGELFF
>.|TRBV7-9|TRBJ2-1|once
TGTGCCAGCAGCTTTAGCGGCAGGGCGAATTACAATGAGCAGTTCTTC
CASSFSGRANYNEQFF
>TRBD1|TRBV27|TRBJ2-7|.
TGTGCCAGCAGTGCCTTGACAGGGCCAAACTCCTACGAGCAGTACTTC
CASSALTGPNSYEQYF
>.|TRBV9|TRBJ2-3|.
TGTGCCAGCGGCTGGGGGGGCGGTAGCACAGATACGCAGTATTTT
CASGWGGGSTDTQYF
>.|TRBV24-1|TRBJ2-5|.
TGTGCCACCGGAGATCTAGCAGAGACCCAGTACTTC
CATGDLAETQYF
>.|TRBV5-6|TRBJ1-6|.
TGTGCCAGCAGCTTGGGGAGGGCGCCCCTCCACTTT
CASSLGRAPLHF
>TRBD2|TRBV29-1|TRBJ2-5|.
TGCAGCGTTGGTGTGGTGGCGGGAGGGCCGAGGGGTCAAGAGACCCAGTACTTC
CSVGVVAGGPRGQETQYF
>TRBD1|TRBV5-1|TRBJ1-2|.
TGCGCCAGCAGCGCTACTACAGGGGTCTATGGCTACACCTTC
CASSATTGVYGYTF
>.|TRBV6-1|TRBJ1-3|.
TGTGCCAGCAGTGATGCAGGCGTAAACACCATATATTTT
CASSDAGVNTIYF
>TRBD1|TRBV28|TRBJ1-1|few
TGTGCCAGCAGTTTAATAGGACAGGGGATCATGAACACTGAAGCTTTCTTT
CASSLIGQGIMNTEAFF
>.|TRBV24-1|TRBJ2-5|.
TGTGCCACCAGCCGGACAGCATGGGAGACCCAGTACTTC
CATSRTAWETQYF
>TRBD1|TRBV5-5|TRBJ1-5|.
TGTGCCAGCAGCCTGAGGACAGGGGGCTTGGGGAGCAATCAGCCCCAGCATTTT
CASSLRTGGLGSNQPQHF
>.|TRBV19|TRBJ2-7|.
TGTGCCAGTAGTGCGGGGAGCTCCTACGAGCAGTACTTC
CASSAGSSYEQYF
>TRBD1|TRBV28|TRBJ1-1|.
TGTGCCAGCAGTTCTGGACAGGGGAACACTGAAGCTTTCTTT
CASSSGQGNTEAFF
>TRBD1|TRBV6-5|TRBJ1-2|.
TGTGCCAGCAGTTACCGGGACAGGGACTATGGCTACACCTTC
CASSYRDRDYGYTF
>.|TRBV19|TRBJ2-1|.
TGTGCCAGTAGTATAGGTGGCGGGCGCCCCTACCGCAATGAGCAGTTCTTC
CASSIGGGRPYRNEQFF
>TRBD2|TRBV28|TRBJ2-5|.
TGTGCCAGCAGTTTATGGACAGCTAGCGGGAGCCCCGGGGAGACCCAGTACTTC
CASSLWTASGSPGETQYF
>.|TRBV24-1|TRBJ2-1|.
TGTGCCACCAGTGACCCTGGGCTACCTACGAGCTCCTACAATGAGCAGTTCTTC
CATSDPGLPTSSYNEQFF
>TRBD1|TRBV24-1|TRBJ2-7|.
TGTGCCACCAGTGATTCCACCCCGGGACAGGGGGCCTACGAGCAGTACTTC
CATSDSTPGQGAYEQYF
>.|TRBV6-6|TRBJ1-2|few
TGTGCCAGCAGTTACTCCGACAGCGAATATGGCTACACCTTC
CASSYSDSEYGYTF
>.|TRBV24-1|TRBJ1-2|.
TGTGCCACCAGTGATTCGAGGGTTAACTATGGCTACACCTTC
CATSDSRVNYGYTF
>.|TRBV28|TRBJ1-1|.
TGTGCCAGCAGCCTACAGAGGGCGGGAACTGAAGCTTTCTTT
CASSLQRAGTEAFF
>TRBD1|TRBV3-1/TRBV3-2|TRBJ2-5|.
TGTGCCAGCAGCCGGCAGGGGGATGGGACCCAGTACTTC
CASSRQGDGTQYF
>TRBD2|TRBV18|TRBJ2-2|.
TGTGCCAGCTCACTAACCACCCTTAGCGGGACCACCGGGGAGCTGTTTTTT
CASSLTTLSGTTGELFF
>.|TRBV28|TRBJ1-1|.
TGTGCCAGCAGTTCTCCCGGGAGAGGCGCTGAAGCTTTCTTT
CASSSPGRGAEAFF
>.|TRBV27|TRBJ2-7|.
TGTGCCAGCAGTTTGGGAAAGGGGGGGTACGAGCAGTACTTC
CASSLGKGGYEQYF
>TRBD1|TRBV3-1/TRBV3-2|TRBJ1-5|few
TGTGCCAGCAGCCAAAGTACGGGGACAGGGGACCAGCCCCAGCATTTT
CASSQSTGTGDQPQHF
>.|TRBV6-1|TRBJ2-7|.
TGTGCCAGCAGTGAAGGGAGTCTCACCTACGAGCAGTACTTC
CASSEGSLTYEQYF
>.|TRBV6-5|TRBJ1-2|many
TGTGCCAGTGAGCTTTCCCTTAACTATGGCTACACCTTC
CASELSLNYGYTF
>TRBD1|TRBV11-2|TRBJ1-6|.
TGTGCCAGCAGCCCCAGGGGGACTGACCGCCCATGGGATAATTCACCCCTCCACTTT
CASSPRGTDRPWDNSPLHF
>.|TRBV7-7|TRBJ2-2|.
TGTGCGACGACAATCTCCACCGGGGAGCTGTTTTTT
CATTISTGELFF
>TRBD2|TRBV12-5|TRBJ2-3|.
TGTGCTAGTGGTTTGGCGACTAGCGGGAGAGGAGGTACGCAGTATTTT
CASGLATSGRGGTQYF
>TRBD2|TRBV6-2/TRBV6-3|TRBJ2-1|.
TGTGCCAGCAGTCTTGGACTAGCGGGAGTTTGGGGTGAGCAGTTCTTC
CASSLGLAGVWGEQFF
>TRBD2|TRBV18|TRBJ2-7|once
TGTGCCAGCTCACAAACTAGCGGGAACGACGAGCAGTACTTC
CASSQTSGNDEQYF
>TRBD2|TRBV24-1|TRBJ2-3|.
TGTGCCACCAGTGACCCTAGCGGGATGGCAGATACGCAGTATTTT
CATSDPSGMADTQYF
>.|TRBV11-2|TRBJ2-1|.
TGTGCCAGCAGTCGAGGGATGAACTACAATGAGCAGTTCTTC
CASSRGMNYNEQFF
>.|TRBV12-3/TRBV12-4|TRBJ2-5|.
TGTGCCAGCAGTGTCACAAGAGGGACCCAGTACTTC
CASSVTRGTQYF
>.|TRBV7-8|TRBJ2-7|.
TGTGCCAGCAGCTTAGCAGCTCGCGGCTCTGGTTCCTACGAGCAGTACTTC
CASSLAARGSGSYEQYF
>TRBD2|TRBV6-4|TRBJ2-1|.
TGTGCCAGCAGTGACTCGTCTGCGGGGGGTCCTACGGTCTTC
CASSDSSAGGPTVF
>.|TRBV13|TRBJ1-3|.
TGTGCCAGCAGCTTTGGGCGCTCGCCTGGAAACACCATATATTTT
CASSFGRSPGNTIYF
>TRBD1|TRBV15|TRBJ1-5|once
TGTGCCACCAGCAGTGACAGGGGCTGGGGTCAGCCCCAGCATTTT
CATSSDRGWGQPQHF
>.|TRBV9|TRBJ1-2|once
TGTGCCAGCAGCTCCCAGGTCGCGGGGGGCTATGGCTACACCTTC
CASSSQVAGGYGYTF